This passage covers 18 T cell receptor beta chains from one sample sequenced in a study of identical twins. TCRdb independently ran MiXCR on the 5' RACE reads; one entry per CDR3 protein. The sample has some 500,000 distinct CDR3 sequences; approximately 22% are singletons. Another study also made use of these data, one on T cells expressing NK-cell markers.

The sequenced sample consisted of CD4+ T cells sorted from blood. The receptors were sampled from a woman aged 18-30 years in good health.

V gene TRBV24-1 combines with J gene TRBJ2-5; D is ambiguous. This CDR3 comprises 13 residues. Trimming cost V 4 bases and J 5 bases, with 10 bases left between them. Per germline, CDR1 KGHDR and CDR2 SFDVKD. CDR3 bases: TGTGCCACCAGTGAATCGGGTGGGGAGACCCAGTACTTC. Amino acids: CATSESGGETQYF.

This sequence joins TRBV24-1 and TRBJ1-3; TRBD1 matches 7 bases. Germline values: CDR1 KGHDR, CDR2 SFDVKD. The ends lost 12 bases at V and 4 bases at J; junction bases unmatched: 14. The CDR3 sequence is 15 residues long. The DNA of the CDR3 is TGTGCCTCCTGTGGAGGACAGGACTCCGGAAACACCATATATTTT. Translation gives CASCGGQDSGNTIYF.

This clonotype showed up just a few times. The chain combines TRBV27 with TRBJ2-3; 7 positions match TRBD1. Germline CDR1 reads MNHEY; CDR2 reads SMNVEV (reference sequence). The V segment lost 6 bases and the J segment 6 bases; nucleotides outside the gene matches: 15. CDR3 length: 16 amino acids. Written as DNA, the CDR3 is TGTGCCAGCAGACTAGGGGGACAGCGTTTTGCGGATACGCAGTATTTT. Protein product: CASRLGGQRFADTQYF.

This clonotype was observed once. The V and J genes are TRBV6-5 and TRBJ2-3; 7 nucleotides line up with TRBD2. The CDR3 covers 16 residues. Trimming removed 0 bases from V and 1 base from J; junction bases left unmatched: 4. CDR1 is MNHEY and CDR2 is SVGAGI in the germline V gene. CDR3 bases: TGTGCCAGCAGTTACTCGAGGGCGGGGGGCACAGATACGCAGTATTTT. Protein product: CASSYSRAGGTDTQYF.

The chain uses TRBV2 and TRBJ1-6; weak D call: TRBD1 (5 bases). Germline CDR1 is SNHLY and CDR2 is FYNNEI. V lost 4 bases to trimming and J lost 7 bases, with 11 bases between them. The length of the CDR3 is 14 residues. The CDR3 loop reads CASSGGSPNSPLHF. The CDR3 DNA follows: TGTGCCAGCAGTGGGGGCAGTCCAAATTCACCCCTCCACTTT.

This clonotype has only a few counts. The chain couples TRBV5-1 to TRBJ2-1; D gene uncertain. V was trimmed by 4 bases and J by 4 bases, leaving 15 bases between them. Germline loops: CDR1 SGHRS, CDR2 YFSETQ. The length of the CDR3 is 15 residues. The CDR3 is CASSKTLQPYNEQFF. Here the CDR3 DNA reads TGCGCCAGCAGCAAGACCCTCCAACCTTACAATGAGCAGTTCTTC.

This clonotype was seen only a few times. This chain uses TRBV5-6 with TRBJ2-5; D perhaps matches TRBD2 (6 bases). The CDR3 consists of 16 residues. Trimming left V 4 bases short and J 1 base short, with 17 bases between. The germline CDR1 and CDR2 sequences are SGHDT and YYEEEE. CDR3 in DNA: TGTGCCAGCAGCCGCCTCCTCGGGGGTCTCCAAGAGACCCAGTACTTC. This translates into CASSRLLGGLQETQYF.

The CDR3 sequence: CASSQDKNRVAHGYTF. The CDR3 nucleotides read TGTGCCAGCAGCCAAGATAAGAACAGGGTGGCTCATGGCTACACCTTC. V usage is TRBV3-1 and J usage is TRBJ1-2, with D possibly matching TRBD1 (6 bases). This CDR3 has 16 amino acids. V was pared by 0 bases and J by 6 bases, with 17 bases between. Germline V gene lookup returns CDR1 LGHDT and CDR2 YNNKEL (reference sequence).

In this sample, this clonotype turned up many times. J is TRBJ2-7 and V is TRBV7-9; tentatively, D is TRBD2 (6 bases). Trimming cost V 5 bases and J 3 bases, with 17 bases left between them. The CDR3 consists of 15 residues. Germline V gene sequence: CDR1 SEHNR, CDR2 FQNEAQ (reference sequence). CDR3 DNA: TGTGCCAGCAGCCCTTCGGGACTGAAAAACTACGAGCAGTACTTC. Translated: CASSPSGLKNYEQYF.

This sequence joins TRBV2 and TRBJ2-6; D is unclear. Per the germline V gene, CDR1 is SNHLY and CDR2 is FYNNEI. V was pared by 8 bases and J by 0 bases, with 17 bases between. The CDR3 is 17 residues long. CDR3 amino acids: CASYRRPSTSGANVLTF. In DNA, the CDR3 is TGTGCCAGCTATCGCCGACCGTCTACCTCTGGGGCCAACGTCCTGACTTTC.

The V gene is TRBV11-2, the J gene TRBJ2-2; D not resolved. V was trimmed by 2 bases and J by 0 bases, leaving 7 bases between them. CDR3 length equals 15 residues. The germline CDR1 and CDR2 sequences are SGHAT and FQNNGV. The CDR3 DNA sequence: TGTGCCAGCAGCTTATTTGAAGCGAACACCGGGGAGCTGTTTTTT. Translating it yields CASSLFEANTGELFF.

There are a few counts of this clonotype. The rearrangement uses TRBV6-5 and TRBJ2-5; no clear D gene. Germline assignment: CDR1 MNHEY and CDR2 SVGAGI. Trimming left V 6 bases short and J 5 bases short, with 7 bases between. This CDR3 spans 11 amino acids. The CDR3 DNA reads TGTGCCAGCAGACGCCAGGAGACCCAGTACTTC. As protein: CASRRQETQYF.

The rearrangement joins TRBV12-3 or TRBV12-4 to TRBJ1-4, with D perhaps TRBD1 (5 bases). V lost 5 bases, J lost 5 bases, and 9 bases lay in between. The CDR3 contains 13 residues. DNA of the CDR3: TGTGCCAGCAGTCGGAGACAGAATGAAAAACTGTTTTTT. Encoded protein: CASSRRQNEKLFF.

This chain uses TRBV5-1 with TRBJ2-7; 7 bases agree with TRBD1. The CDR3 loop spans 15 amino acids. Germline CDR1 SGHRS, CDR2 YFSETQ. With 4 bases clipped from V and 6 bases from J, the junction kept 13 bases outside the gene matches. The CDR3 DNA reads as TGCGCCAGCAGCCCTGACAGGGTGGGGCCGGGCGAGCAGTACTTC. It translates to CASSPDRVGPGEQYF.

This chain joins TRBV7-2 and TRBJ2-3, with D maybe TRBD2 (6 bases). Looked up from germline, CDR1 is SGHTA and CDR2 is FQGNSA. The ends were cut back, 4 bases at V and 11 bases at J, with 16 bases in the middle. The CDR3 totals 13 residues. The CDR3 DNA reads TGTGCCAGCAGCTGGGACTCGAATCGAGGGCAGTATTTT. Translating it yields CASSWDSNRGQYF. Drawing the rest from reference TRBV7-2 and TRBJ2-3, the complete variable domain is GAGVSQSPSNKVTEKGKDVELRCDPISGHTALYWYRQSLGQGLEFLIYFQGNSAPDKSGLPSDRFSAERTGGSVSTLTIQRTQQEDSAVYLCASSWDSNRGQYFGPGTRLTVL.

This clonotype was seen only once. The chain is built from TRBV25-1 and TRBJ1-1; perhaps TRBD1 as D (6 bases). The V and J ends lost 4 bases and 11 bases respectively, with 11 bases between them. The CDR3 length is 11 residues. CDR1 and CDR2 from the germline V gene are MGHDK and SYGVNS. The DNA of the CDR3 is TGTGCCAGCAGTGTTACAGGGCGTGCTTTCTTT. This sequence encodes CASSVTGRAFF.

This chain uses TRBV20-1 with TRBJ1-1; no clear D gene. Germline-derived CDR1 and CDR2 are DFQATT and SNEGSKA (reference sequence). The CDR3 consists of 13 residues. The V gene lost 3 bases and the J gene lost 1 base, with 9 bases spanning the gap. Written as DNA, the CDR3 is TGCAGTGCTAGGAGGACGTGGAACACTGAAGCTTTCTTT. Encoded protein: CSARRTWNTEAFF.

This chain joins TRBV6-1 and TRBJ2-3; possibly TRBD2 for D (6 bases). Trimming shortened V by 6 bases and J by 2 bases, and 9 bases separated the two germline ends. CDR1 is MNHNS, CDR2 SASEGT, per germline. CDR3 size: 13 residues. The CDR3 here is CASRLAHTDTQYF. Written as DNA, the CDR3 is TGTGCCAGCAGGCTAGCGCACACAGATACGCAGTATTTT.